The clone carrying this T cell receptor (beta chain) has ten or more counts. Its antigen is not identified. The data stem from a study of Graves' ophthalmopathy and Graves' hyperthyroidism. General observations from the study: Built on 13 signatures, a model told ophthalmopathy apart from stable hyperthyroidism with about 91% sensitivity and approximately 80% specificity. As the model predicted ophthalmopathy progression, it achieved a sensitivity of 55% to 71% and a specificity of 72.22%.

CDR3 regions of TCR beta were amplified from RNA transcripts. Scientists carried out first-round RT-PCR using HTBI primers and then a second-round multiplex PCR. MiXCR, applied by TCRdb to the multiplex PCR reads, yields one record per CDR3 protein. Among fewer than 400,000 distinct CDR3 sequences, approximately 16% were seen once, and the ten largest hold roughly 1.6%. In this cohort, patients with other autoimmune diseases, uncontrolled infections, pregnancy or lactation were excluded. A volume of around 9.5 ml of fresh peripheral blood supplied the PBMCs. Trimming removed 0 bases at V and 2 bases at J, with 8 bases between. CDR3 length: 14 amino acids. Germline CDR1 reads SGDLS; CDR2 reads YYNGEE.

The chain uses TRBV9 and TRBJ2-5; D is unclear. The receptor's source is a woman under 30 with Graves' ophthalmopathy. Sequenced material: peripheral blood. This chain's CDR3 is CASSVGSKQETQYF. In DNA form, the CDR3 reads TGTGCCAGCAGCGTAGGGTCTAAACAAGAGACCCAGTACTTC. Complete variable domain (other parts from reference TRBV9 and TRBJ2-5): DSGVTQTPKHLITATGQRVTLRCSPRSGDLSVYWYQQSLDQGLQFLIQYYNGEERAKGNILERFSAQQFPDLHSELNLSSLELGDSALYFCASSVGSKQETQYFGPGTRLLVL.